This T cell receptor (beta chain) was identified in a study of cytomegalovirus exposure and HLA in healthy donors. PCR was performed using 60 Vbeta and 13 Jbeta primers. The table came from immunoSEQ multiplex PCR; TCRdb's copy has only in-frame clones and leaves some out. The table lists about 84,000 clones, roughly 63% of them singletons. The germline CDR1 and CDR2 sequences are SGHTA and FQGTGA. With V trimmed by 4 bases and J by 2 bases, 8 bases remained unmatched. CDR3 size: 17 residues. The clonotype comes from a woman aged 35 to 49 in good health and CMV-seropositive. This rearrangement joins TRBV7-3 to TRBJ2-2; 9 nucleotides match TRBD2. Sequenced material: PBMCs. CDR3 protein: CASSSPLAGDNTGELFF. CDR3 bases: TGTGCCAGCAGCTCTCCCTTAGCGGGAGATAACACCGGGGAGCTGTTTTTT.